A single sample gave rise to the 22 T cell receptor beta chains below, sequenced in a study of T-cell reconstitution after alpha-beta-depleted transplantation in children. Using unique molecular identifiers, the investigators prepared the TCRbeta library. TCRdb re-called the PCR reads through MiXCR, storing one row per CDR3 protein. The data contain 400,000 to 500,000 distinct CDR3 sequences, approximately 11% of them seen just once; the ten biggest clones take up about 5%. The input for sequencing was PBMCs from the stem cell graft donor, taken from the stem cell graft. These receptors originate from a human donor who donated a stem cell graft to a child with acute myeloid leukemia.

This clonotype was seen more than once but under ten times. This chain uses TRBV20-1 with TRBJ2-6; D may be TRBD1 (5 bases). The V end lost 6 bases, the J end lost 0 bases, and 12 bases lay between the germline ends. Germline lookup yields CDR1 DFQATT and CDR2 SNEGSKA (reference sequence). The CDR3 loop spans 15 amino acids. CDR3 sequence: CSAQGLDSGANVLTF. In nucleotides, the CDR3 is TGCAGTGCCCAGGGCTTGGACTCTGGGGCCAACGTCCTGACTTTC.

The rearrangement joins TRBV20-1 to TRBJ2-6, with D maybe TRBD1 (5 bases). V was clipped by 0 bases and J by 1 base, with 16 bases between them. The germline gives CDR1 DFQATT, CDR2 SNEGSKA (reference sequence). The CDR3 loop spans 18 amino acids. CDR3 residues: CSARDLFWGGSGANVLTF. In nucleotides, the CDR3 is TGCAGTGCTAGAGATCTTTTTTGGGGCGGATCTGGGGCCAACGTCCTGACTTTC.

This chain joins TRBV7-2 and TRBJ2-3, with 7 bases fitting TRBD1. The CDR3 spans 15 residues. The ends lost 2 bases at V and 4 bases at J; junction bases unmatched: 6. Per the germline V gene, CDR1 is SGHTA and CDR2 is FQGNSA. The CDR3: CASSLRGQGADTQYF. Written as DNA, the CDR3 is TGTGCCAGCAGCTTACGGGGCCAGGGGGCAGATACGCAGTATTTT.

V gene TRBV6-5 combines with J gene TRBJ2-4; no clear D. This CDR3 is built from 15 residues. From germline, CDR1 is MNHEY and CDR2 SVGAGI. The V and J ends lost 0 bases and 1 base respectively, with 7 bases between them. The CDR3, as DNA: TGTGCCAGCAGTTACTCCCGGTGGGCCAAAAACATTCAGTACTTC. This encodes CASSYSRWAKNIQYF.

This clonotype has at least ten counts. The rearrangement uses TRBV20-1 and TRBJ1-1; D not resolved. This CDR3 has 12 amino acids. Deletions cut 3 bases from V and 4 bases from J, with 9 bases between. Germline CDR1 and CDR2: DFQATT and SNEGSKA (reference sequence). CDR3 residues: CSASSGGTEAFF. As DNA, the CDR3 is TGCAGTGCTAGTTCGGGTGGCACTGAAGCTTTCTTT.

The chain is built from TRBV27 and TRBJ2-3, with D maybe TRBD1 (5 bases). Germline CDR1 MNHEY, CDR2 SMNVEV (reference sequence). The length of the CDR3 is 14 residues. The V end lost 5 bases, the J end lost 2 bases, and 11 bases lay between the germline ends. The CDR3 DNA follows: TGTGCCAGCAGTCACCTACAGGCCACAGATACGCAGTATTTT. Protein sequence: CASSHLQATDTQYF.

The chain recombines TRBV20-1 with TRBJ2-1; D call uncertain. This CDR3 comprises 16 residues. Germline V CDR1 and CDR2: DFQATT, SNEGSKA (reference sequence). V shed 0 bases and J shed 0 bases, with 12 bases lying between them. CDR3 protein: CSARDPVVDSYNEQFF. The CDR3 DNA is TGCAGTGCTAGAGATCCGGTTGTAGACTCCTACAATGAGCAGTTCTTC.

This clonotype has more than one count but fewer than ten. The V and J genes are TRBV20-1 and TRBJ1-2; D gene ambiguous. V was cut by 7 bases and J by 8 bases, with 5 bases left in between. Germline-derived CDR1 and CDR2 are DFQATT and SNEGSKA (reference sequence). The CDR3 has 8 amino acids. The CDR3: CSGEGYTF. CDR3 DNA: TGCAGTGGAGAAGGCTACACCTTC.

The sample holds many counts of this clonotype. The chain has TRBV9 and TRBJ2-1; tentatively, D is TRBD1 or TRBD2 (6 bases each). Germline-derived CDR1 and CDR2 are SGDLS and YYNGEE. This CDR3 is 17 amino acids long. The germline V and J ends were trimmed by 0 bases and 4 bases, with 17 bases remaining between them. The CDR3 DNA reads as TGTGCCAGCAGCGTAGAAGGGGGGACAACACGGTACAATGAGCAGTTCTTC. This sequence encodes CASSVEGGTTRYNEQFF. Together with reference TRBV9 and TRBJ2-1, the CDR3 gives the full variable domain: DSGVTQTPKHLITATGQRVTLRCSPRSGDLSVYWYQQSLDQGLQFLIQYYNGEERAKGNILERFSAQQFPDLHSELNLSSLELGDSALYFCASSVEGGTTRYNEQFFGPGTRLTVL.

This clonotype was recorded a few times. The J gene is TRBJ2-3, the V gene TRBV9; TRBD2 agrees at 8 bases. The V gene end was trimmed by 0 bases and the J gene end by 4 bases; junction bases not matched to a gene: 13. CDR3 length: 18 amino acids. Per germline, CDR1 SGDLS and CDR2 YYNGEE. The CDR3 is CASSVDLIDGRAADTQYF. The CDR3 nucleotides read TGTGCCAGCAGCGTAGACCTAATCGACGGGAGGGCCGCAGATACGCAGTATTTT.

This clonotype has just a few counts. CDR3 bases: TGTGCCAGCAGCCCTGTGGGACAGGGGGCCATGAACACTGAAGCTTTCTTT. This encodes CASSPVGQGAMNTEAFF. V gene TRBV5-6 combines with J gene TRBJ1-1; 12 bases map to TRBD1. Germline V CDR1 and CDR2: SGHDT, YYEEEE. The CDR3 length is 17 residues. V lost 4 bases and J lost 0; bases outside the gene matches: 7.

The table lists this clonotype with a few counts. The chain employs TRBV2 and TRBJ2-1, with D possibly called TRBD1 or TRBD2 (5 bases each). The V gene's germline CDR1 is SNHLY and CDR2 FYNNEI. The CDR3 has 13 residues. Trimming stripped 7 bases from V and 8 bases from J, with 15 bases between. The CDR3 loop is CASTGEGSYEQFF. The CDR3 DNA reads TGTGCCAGCACCGGTGAGGGGTCATATGAGCAGTTCTTC.

The CDR3 bases are TGTGCCAGCGGACAGTTAAATGAAAAACTGTTTTTT. Its translation is CASGQLNEKLFF. The chain joins TRBV7-9 to TRBJ1-4; weak D call: TRBD1 (6 bases). Germline assignment: CDR1 SEHNR and CDR2 FQNEAQ (reference sequence). The CDR3 is 12 residues long. V was cut by 8 bases and J by 5 bases, with 9 bases left in between.

This clonotype turned up a few times. The chain uses TRBV29-1 and TRBJ2-5; D possibly corresponds to TRBD2 (6 bases). CDR3 length: 13 residues. Germline V gives CDR1 SQVTM, CDR2 ANQGSEA. Deletions cut 7 bases from V and 0 bases from J, with 12 bases between. CDR3 amino acids: CSETGGDQETQYF. CDR3 coding DNA: TGCAGCGAAACCGGGGGAGACCAAGAGACCCAGTACTTC.

In this sample, this clonotype turned up a few times. This chain uses TRBV14 with TRBJ2-3; 12 bases agree with TRBD2. The germline CDR1 and CDR2 sequences are SGHDN and FVKESK. J was trimmed by 2 bases and V by 5 bases; bases with no gene match: 5. The CDR3 consists of 16 residues. The CDR3 nucleotides read TGTGCCAGCAGCATTACTAGCGGGAGGTACACAGATACGCAGTATTTT. Amino acids: CASSITSGRYTDTQYF.

This clonotype was seen more than once but under ten times. The chain recombines TRBV12-3 or TRBV12-4 with TRBJ2-4; no definite D call. This CDR3 spans 14 amino acids. V lost 7 bases and J 0 bases, leaving 10 bases between the germline ends. CDR3 sequence: CASIRHGAKNIQYF. In nucleotides, the CDR3 is TGTGCCAGCATCCGCCACGGAGCCAAAAACATTCAGTACTTC.

This clonotype was seen many times. V gene TRBV7-3 combines with J gene TRBJ2-1; D perhaps matches TRBD1 (6 bases). The CDR3 sequence is 16 residues long. CDR1 and CDR2 from the germline V gene are SGHTA and FQGTGA. Trimming took 0 bases from V and 0 from J, leaving 9 bases between them. CDR3 loop: CASSLTGTNSYNEQFF. Written as DNA, the CDR3 is TGTGCCAGCAGCTTAACCGGGACAAACTCCTACAATGAGCAGTTCTTC.

The chain employs TRBV10-3 and TRBJ2-2; no reliable D call. V was cut by 0 bases and J by 0 bases, with 5 bases left in between. The CDR3 loop spans 15 amino acids. The germline V gene has CDR1 ENHRY and CDR2 SYGVKD. CDR3 loop: CAISESASNTGELFF. In DNA form, the CDR3 reads TGTGCCATCAGTGAGTCGGCATCGAACACCGGGGAGCTGTTTTTT.

This chain connects TRBV20-1 to TRBJ2-7; 7 bases match TRBD1. The V and J ends lost 6 bases and 4 bases, in that order; junction bases with no gene match: 6. The CDR3 contains 12 residues. Germline V gene data show CDR1 as DFQATT and CDR2 as SNEGSKA (reference sequence). CDR3 region: CSAGRGRYEQYF. DNA for the CDR3: TGCAGTGCCGGCAGGGGGAGATACGAGCAGTACTTC.

This clonotype was recorded a few times. The chain couples TRBV29-1 to TRBJ2-5; TRBD2 agrees at 15 bases. Germline V CDR1 and CDR2: SQVTM, ANQGSEA. With 0 bases clipped from V and 7 bases from J, the junction kept 18 bases outside the gene matches. The length of the CDR3 is 20 residues. The CDR3 loop reads CSVEDRLGLAGGSGVGTQYF. In DNA form, the CDR3 reads TGCAGCGTTGAAGATCGATTGGGACTAGCGGGGGGCTCTGGTGTGGGGACCCAGTACTTC.

This clonotype was seen a few times. This chain connects TRBV25-1 to TRBJ2-4; D might be TRBD1 or TRBD2, each matching 6 bases. Germline lookup yields CDR1 MGHDK and CDR2 SYGVNS. This CDR3 is built from 16 residues. V was clipped by 4 bases and J by 7 bases, with 20 bases between them. DNA of the CDR3: TGTGCCAGCAGTGGGGACTCATTAGATCAGGGGAACATTCAGTACTTC. The encoded protein is CASSGDSLDQGNIQYF.

The rearrangement joins TRBV12-3 or TRBV12-4 to TRBJ1-6; no definite D call. The CDR3 has 20 residues. V gave up 3 bases and J gave up 3 bases, with 24 bases separating them. The DNA of the CDR3 is TGTGCCAGCAGTTTTGAGGTTAATCCCCTATCCGCCATCTATAATTCACCCCTCCACTTT. Its protein is CASSFEVNPLSAIYNSPLHF.